This T cell receptor beta chain was obtained from a study of CD8 T cells in ankylosing spondylitis. V gave up 0 bases and J gave up 7 bases, with 7 bases separating them. From germline, CDR1 is SGHRS and CDR2 YFSETQ. The CDR3 runs 12 residues. In this sample, this clonotype turned up many times. As yet, its antigen is unknown. Quantitative 5'-RACE with molecular barcodes produced the TCR beta libraries. TCRdb called the 5' RACE reads again in MiXCR, with one record for every CDR3 protein. This table has more than 500,000 distinct CDR3 sequences, approximately 5% appearing once. Whole-study results and caveats: Matched ankylosing spondylitis synovial fluid reportedly showed significant enrichment of disease-linked clones. Several highly homologous variants formed a TCR beta motif that appeared characteristic of ankylosing spondylitis blood. Clones linked to the disease showed a CD8+ phenotype. They occurred at relatively low frequencies in peripheral blood. In the blood and synovial fluid of reactive arthritis, some motif variants had been previously reported.

The V and J genes are TRBV5-1 and TRBJ1-2, with D unresolved. The TCR was taken from a male donor with ankylosing spondylitis. The sequencing input was blood, either unsorted or a sorted T cell fraction (not recorded which). Written as DNA, the CDR3 is TGCGCCAGCAGCTTGGCGGGGTTTGGCTACACCTTC. The encoded protein is CASSLAGFGYTF.